This entry is about one T cell receptor beta chain. The antigen it binds to is not known. No much larger clone is present one base from it, and per-base qualities are unavailable. Library generation was performed with PCR. The instrument was an Illumina HiSeq 2500. To normalize quantification of the TCRbeta repertoire, the TCR libraries were built with molecular barcoding that relied on unique molecular identifiers. TCRdb reprocessed the public reads (quality trimming at Q25 with fastp, clone calling with MiXCR) and kept in-frame beta chains. Each entry is one CDR3 protein sequence, shown with its most common DNA and genes. The sample data list 780,000 or so distinct CDR3 sequences, and about 16% of these were observed just once. Approximately 5% of the sample rests with the top ten. This record belongs to a study of T-cell reconstitution after alpha-beta-depleted transplantation in children (TCRdb year 2016). With respect to the entire study: Using TCR repertoire profiling, the study quantitatively followed how T-cell immune reconstitution unfolded in children after TCRalphabeta/CD19-depleted allogeneic hematopoietic cell transplantation. Study-wide conclusions, independent of this receptor: In some patients, the high TCRbeta diversity seen at day 60 was put down to recipient T cells and intrathymic progenitors that had survived conditioning. Over the following months the frequencies of hyperexpanded clones went down, and after one year T-cell counts and TCRbeta diversity were mostly credited to newly produced T cells. About two months after transplant, the apparently early recovery of alphabetaT-cell counts reportedly depended on just several hundred clones that had expanded rapidly and came from non-depleted graft cells.

The treatment or condition label here, explained by the study, means: allogeneic hematopoietic cell transplantation with graft depleted of TCRalphabeta T cells and CD19 B cells. Transplant recipients were children who received TCRalphabeta/CD19-depleted allogeneic hematopoietic cell grafts. From cysteine to phenylalanine, the CDR3 is 13 amino acids long. This entry keeps only the CDR3 DNA: 39 bases, framed from base 1. V and J lose 7 bases and 2 bases, and a span of 8 bases separates them. Via the germline V gene, CDR1 is KGHDR and CDR2 SFDVKD. This chain joins TRBV24-1 to TRBJ1-3, with no D gene named confidently. This receptor was taken from a male patient between 10 and 17 years old who had a stem cell transplant for acute lymphoblastic leukemia, so the T cells may come from the graft donor. Specimen: PBMCs, mostly from graft donor cells, collected 360 days after TCRalphabeta/CD19-depleted stem cell transplant. The CDR3 protein is CATRGSPGNTIYF. Read as DNA, the sequence is TGTGCCACCAGGGGGTCCCCTGGAAACACCATATATTTT.